This TCR beta chain was identified during a study of memory CD4+ T cells and cytomegalovirus serostatus. TCRdb's table, derived via immunoSEQ multiplex PCR, lists solely in-frame clones and lacks some. The table lists about 42,000 clones, 75% to 85% of them singletons, with around 0.91% in the top ten. The sort gate was single viable CD3+CD4+CD8-CD45RO+ cells for memory CD4+ T cells. V was pared by 0 bases and J by 1 base, with 9 bases between. This CDR3 is built from 15 residues. In germline, CDR1 is SGHAT, CDR2 FQNNGV. The sequenced material came from memory CD4+ T cells from blood. The rearrangement joins TRBV11-2 to TRBJ1-2; D unresolved. This clonotype originated in an adult in good health and CMV-seronegative. The chain's CDR3 is CASSLEGRINYGYTF. CDR3 sequence (DNA): TGTGCCAGCAGCTTAGAAGGACGGATTAACTATGGCTACACCTTC. Based on the CDR3 plus reference TRBV11-2 and TRBJ1-2, the full variable domain is EAGVAQSPRYKIIEKRQSVAFWCNPISGHATLYWYQQILGQGPKLLIQFQNNGVVDDSQLPKDRFSAERLKGVDSTLKIQPAKLEDSAVYLCASSLEGRINYGYTFGSGTRLTVV.